This T cell receptor (beta chain) was obtained from a study of T cell responses to AZD1222 COVID-19 vaccine. The CDR3 sequence is 13 residues long. Germline V gene lookup returns CDR1 SEHNR and CDR2 FQNEAQ (reference sequence). Trimming cost V 3 bases and J 2 bases, with 8 bases left between them. Generated by immunoSEQ multiplex PCR, the TCRdb table keeps only in-frame clones and is missing some. The sample yields fewer than 180,000 clones, about nine tenths seen once. This sequence originates from an adult who received the AZD1222 COVID-19 vaccine. The sequencing here drew on peripheral blood, taken 28 days after the second AZD1222 dose. This chain joins TRBV7-9 and TRBJ2-7; D perhaps matches TRBD1 (6 bases). The CDR3 sequence is CASSFDRTYEQYF. The CDR3 nucleotides are TGTGCCAGCAGCTTCGACAGGACCTACGAGCAGTACTTC.